A selection of T cell receptor beta chains follows, all from one sample in a study of blood T cell repertoires in COVID-19. TCRdb's table, derived via immunoSEQ multiplex PCR, lists solely in-frame clones and lacks some. The sample records a few hundred thousand clones, 88% being singletons. Sequenced sample: PBMCs or T cells enriched from blood (not recorded which). The receptors come from a woman aged 25 to 39 who had recovered from COVID-19. Each CDR3 is given with its conserved first and last residue. A D gene is named only where the DNA matches it firmly. Size is omitted from some rows. Given values are once, few, many or a class for expanded clones.

CDR3 DNA: TGCGCCAGCAGCCAAGATTTGGTGAGCGCTAGCGGGAGTGGGCGGGAGACCCAGTACTTC; CDR3 protein: CASSQDLVSASGSGRETQYF; CDR3 length: 20; clone size: once; V gene: TRBV4-1; J gene: TRBJ2-5; D gene: TRBD2
CDR3 DNA: TGTGCCAGCAGTTCAAGCCCAGGGGGAGAGACCCAGTACTTC; CDR3 protein: CASSSSPGGETQYF; CDR3 length: 14; clone size: .; V gene: TRBV27; J gene: TRBJ2-5; D gene: TRBD1
CDR3 DNA: TGCGCCAGCAGCCGGGGTGGGAGCTCCTACAATGAGCAGTTCTTC; CDR3 protein: CASSRGGSSYNEQFF; CDR3 length: 15; clone size: .; V gene: TRBV5-1; J gene: TRBJ2-1; D gene: .
CDR3 DNA: TGTGCCAGCAGTTTAGGAGGTACGTACGAGCAGTACTTC; CDR3 protein: CASSLGGTYEQYF; CDR3 length: 13; clone size: .; V gene: TRBV28; J gene: TRBJ2-7; D gene: .
CDR3 DNA: TGTGCCACCAGCCTCACAGGGGGCGCGGGGGACCAGTACTTC; CDR3 protein: CATSLTGGAGDQYF; CDR3 length: 14; clone size: .; V gene: TRBV15; J gene: TRBJ2-5; D gene: TRBD1
CDR3 DNA: TGTGCCAGCAGCTCGCCTCTAGCGGGGACAGATACGCAGTATTTT; CDR3 protein: CASSSPLAGTDTQYF; CDR3 length: 15; clone size: once; V gene: TRBV7-2; J gene: TRBJ2-3; D gene: TRBD2
CDR3 DNA: TGCGCCAGCAGTGAGTACCCCGGAGTAGCGGGACGCACAGATACGCAGTATTTT; CDR3 protein: CASSEYPGVAGRTDTQYF; CDR3 length: 18; clone size: .; V gene: TRBV10-1; J gene: TRBJ2-3; D gene: TRBD2
CDR3 DNA: TGTGCCAGCAGCAAAGGCGGACAGGGGAACAATGAGCAGTTCTTC; CDR3 protein: CASSKGGQGNNEQFF; CDR3 length: 15; clone size: .; V gene: TRBV21-1; J gene: TRBJ2-1; D gene: .
CDR3 DNA: TGTGCCTGGAAGGGCAGCGGAGATACGCAGTATTTT; CDR3 protein: CAWKGSGDTQYF; CDR3 length: 12; clone size: .; V gene: TRBV30; J gene: TRBJ2-3; D gene: .
CDR3 DNA: TGTGCCAGCAGTTCCCTACAGGGCGGAGGGAACACTGAAGCTTTCTTT; CDR3 protein: CASSSLQGGGNTEAFF; CDR3 length: 16; clone size: .; V gene: TRBV6-5; J gene: TRBJ1-1; D gene: .
CDR3 DNA: TGTGCCAGCAGCGTAGCTGTGTGGAGCGAGCAGTACTTC; CDR3 protein: CASSVAVWSEQYF; CDR3 length: 13; clone size: .; V gene: TRBV9; J gene: TRBJ2-7; D gene: .
CDR3 DNA: TGTGCCAGTACAGACAGGGGGCTTCTGGGCGAGCAGTACTTC; CDR3 protein: CASTDRGLLGEQYF; CDR3 length: 14; clone size: once; V gene: TRBV19; J gene: TRBJ2-7; D gene: TRBD1
CDR3 DNA: TGTGCCAGCAGCGTAGGGACTAGCGGGGCCGAGCAGTACTTC; CDR3 protein: CASSVGTSGAEQYF; CDR3 length: 14; clone size: .; V gene: TRBV9; J gene: TRBJ2-7; D gene: TRBD2
CDR3 DNA: TGTGCCAGCAGTTTAGCAGCTAGCGGGGGGCCTTTGGAGCAGTTCTTC; CDR3 protein: CASSLAASGGPLEQFF; CDR3 length: 16; clone size: .; V gene: TRBV27; J gene: TRBJ2-1; D gene: TRBD2
CDR3 DNA: TGCGCCAGCAGTGAATCCAGGGCTTATGGCTACACCTTC; CDR3 protein: CASSESRAYGYTF; CDR3 length: 13; clone size: few; V gene: TRBV10-1; J gene: TRBJ1-2; D gene: .
CDR3 DNA: TGTGCCAGCAGCGCTAGCGGGATAAGGTCCTACAATGAGCAGTTCTTC; CDR3 protein: CASSASGIRSYNEQFF; CDR3 length: 16; clone size: once; V gene: TRBV9; J gene: TRBJ2-1; D gene: TRBD2
CDR3 DNA: TGTGCCAGCAGCCAAGGACAGGGAGGCCCTTATGGCTACACCTTC; CDR3 protein: CASSQGQGGPYGYTF; CDR3 length: 15; clone size: .; V gene: TRBV11-2; J gene: TRBJ1-2; D gene: TRBD1
CDR3 DNA: TGCGCCAGCAATAAGGACAGGAGGGGCAATCAGCCCCAGCATTTT; CDR3 protein: CASNKDRRGNQPQHF; CDR3 length: 15; clone size: .; V gene: TRBV10-1; J gene: TRBJ1-5; D gene: TRBD1
CDR3 DNA: TGTGCCTGGTTGTCAGGGGTAAAGCAGTACTTC; CDR3 protein: CAWLSGVKQYF; CDR3 length: 11; clone size: .; V gene: TRBV30; J gene: TRBJ2-7; D gene: .
CDR3 DNA: TGCGCCAGCAGCTTGGCCGGGACAGGTCACAATGAGCAGTTCTTC; CDR3 protein: CASSLAGTGHNEQFF; CDR3 length: 15; clone size: .; V gene: TRBV5-1; J gene: TRBJ2-1; D gene: TRBD1
CDR3 DNA: TGTGCCAGCAGTTTGGAGGGTAACGAGCAGTACTTC; CDR3 protein: CASSLEGNEQYF; CDR3 length: 12; clone size: .; V gene: TRBV12-3/TRBV12-4; J gene: TRBJ2-7; D gene: .
CDR3 DNA: TGTGCCAGCAGTTTAGAAGGGGCCGGCTACACCTTC; CDR3 protein: CASSLEGAGYTF; CDR3 length: 12; clone size: .; V gene: TRBV28; J gene: TRBJ1-2; D gene: .
CDR3 DNA: TGCGCCAGCAGTCTCACCACGGATGAGCAGTTCTTC; CDR3 protein: CASSLTTDEQFF; CDR3 length: 12; clone size: once; V gene: TRBV5-1; J gene: TRBJ2-1; D gene: .
CDR3 DNA: TGTGCCAGCAGCCAGGGCGGGAGCTCCTACAATGAGCAGTTCTTC; CDR3 protein: CASSQGGSSYNEQFF; CDR3 length: 15; clone size: once; V gene: TRBV3-1/TRBV3-2; J gene: TRBJ2-1; D gene: TRBD2
CDR3 DNA: TGTGCCAGTACTATCTCCTATAATTCACCCCTCCACTTT; CDR3 protein: CASTISYNSPLHF; CDR3 length: 13; clone size: .; V gene: TRBV10-3; J gene: TRBJ1-6; D gene: .